This passage covers 18 T cell receptor beta chains from one sample sequenced in a study of CD8 T cells in Susac syndrome (dated 2019 in TCRdb). The library was prepared using the immunoSEQ multiplex PCR assay. RNA was extracted using the RNeasy kit, and about 0.45 to 1 ug of the RNA was reverse transcribed with random hexamers. TCRdb handled the public reads itself, with Q25 trimming in fastp and clone calling in MiXCR, and kept productive beta chains. Every entry covers one CDR3 protein and lists the most common genes and DNA from its rows. This sample lists a few hundred thousand distinct CDR3 sequences; about 90% were detected once. The top ten constitute more than 0.06% of the sample. The sequencing sample was made of CD4+ T cells from PBMCs. These receptors originate from a human donor with multiple sclerosis.

CDR3 nucleotide sequence: TGTGCCAGCAGCCCAAACTTAGCAGTTGCGGGAGGTGTCTACAATGAGCAGTTCTTC. This gives the protein CASSPNLAVAGGVYNEQFF. This chain links TRBV7-6 with TRBJ2-1; TRBD2 matches at 8 bases. J was trimmed by 3 bases and V by 5 bases; bases with no gene match: 18. Germline CDR1 reads SGHVS; CDR2 reads FNYEAQ. The CDR3 runs to 19 residues.

The V and J genes are TRBV19 and TRBJ2-7, with 11 nucleotides matching TRBD1. There are 13 residues in the CDR3. V was pared by 8 bases and J by 4 bases, with 4 bases of the junction left unmatched. Germline V gives CDR1 LNHDA, CDR2 SQIVND (reference sequence). The CDR3 nucleotides are TGTGCCAGTGGGACAGGGGGACTATACGAGCAGTACTTC. Its translation: CASGTGGLYEQYF.

This clonotype was counted once. The chain joins TRBV7-3 to TRBJ2-5, with D maybe TRBD1 (6 bases). Between the trimmed V and J ends, which lost 2 bases and 9 bases, there was a span of 7 bases. Germline V gene lookup returns CDR1 SGHTA and CDR2 FQGTGA. The CDR3 length is 11 residues. In nucleotides, the CDR3 is TGTGCCAGCAGCTTAGGGGGCCCCCAGTACTTC. This encodes CASSLGGPQYF.

The rearrangement joins TRBV1 to TRBJ2-5; TRBD2 is taken as the D call from the table, unchecked against the DNA. TRBV1 is a known pseudogene. This CDR3 has 20 amino acids. The CDR3 nucleotides are TGCACCAGCAGCCAAGGGCAGACTAGCGGGGGGGCCATAGCACGTGAGACCCAGTACTTC. It specifies CTSSQGQTSGGAIARETQYF.

The CDR3 DNA reads TGTGCCAGCAGCCCCAATCGGGGACAGGGTAACACCGGGGAGCTGTTTTTT. Its protein is CASSPNRGQGNTGELFF. The V call is TRBV5-4, the J call TRBJ2-2; 9 bases line up with TRBD1. This CDR3 has 17 residues. V was pared by 4 bases and J by 2 bases, with 9 bases of the junction left unmatched. Germline CDR1 is SGHNT and CDR2 is YYREEE (reference sequence). The whole variable domain, remainder taken from reference TRBV5-4 and TRBJ2-2, is ETGVTQSPTHLIKTRGQQVTLRCSSQSGHNTVSWYQQALGQGPQFIFQYYREEENGRGNFPPRFSGLQFPNYSSELNVNALELDDSALYLCASSPNRGQGNTGELFFGEGSRLTVL.

This clonotype was seen only once. The CDR3 DNA is TGTGCCAGCAGCTTTTTCGGCGGGAGGGGTGGCACAGATACGCAGTATTTT. It encodes CASSFFGGRGGTDTQYF. The V call is TRBV7-2, the J call TRBJ2-3, with TRBD2 matching over 9 bases. Germline-derived CDR1 and CDR2 are SGHTA and FQGNSA. The CDR3 length is 17 residues. J lost 1 base, V lost 3 bases, and 8 bases had no gene match.

This chain uses TRBV25-1 with TRBJ2-7, with 7 nucleotides matching TRBD2. CDR1 MGHDK and CDR2 SYGVNS come from the germline V gene. The length of the CDR3 is 14 residues. The V and J ends lost 4 bases and 0 bases, in that order; junction bases with no gene match: 3. The CDR3 is CASSGSSGSYEQYF. The CDR3 nucleotides are TGTGCCAGCAGTGGGTCTAGCGGCTCCTACGAGCAGTACTTC.

The CDR3 sequence: CATLESGEGPYEQYF. The DNA of the CDR3 is TGTGCCACCTTAGAATCGGGAGAAGGGCCCTACGAGCAGTACTTC. This rearrangement joins TRBV6-2 or TRBV6-3 to TRBJ2-7; TRBD2 might be the D (6 bases). This CDR3 spans 15 amino acids. CDR1 and CDR2 from the germline V gene are MNHEY and SVGEGT. Trimming removed 10 bases from V and 2 bases from J, with 21 bases in between.

Notes on this clonotype: Relative to the germline gene, one junction end is altered; a read error may explain this. The V call is TRBV7-7, the J call TRBJ2-1, with 9 bases lining up with TRBD2. The CDR3 contains 14 residues. From germline, CDR1 is SSHAT and CDR2 FNYEAQ (reference sequence). In DNA, the CDR3 is TGTGCTAGCAGCCCGGGACTAGCTTACAATGAGCAGTTCTTC. The encoded protein is CASSPGLAYNEQFF. Using reference TRBV7-7 and TRBJ2-1 for the parts outside the CDR3, the full variable domain is GAGVSQSPRYKVTKRGQDVTLRCDPISSHATLYWYQQALGQGPEFLTYFNYEAQPDKSGLPSDRFSAERPEGSISTLTIQRTEQRDSAMYRCASSPGLAYNEQFFGPGTRLTVL.

V is TRBV18 and J is TRBJ1-1, with D unresolved. Trimming took off 5 bases at V and 3 bases at J, with 16 bases between the two ends. The CDR3 contains 15 residues. CDR1 KGHSH and CDR2 LQKENI come from the germline V gene. In nucleotides, the CDR3 is TGTGCCAGCTCAGTACTAGGGATACGGGACACTGAAGCTTTCTTT. Protein product: CASSVLGIRDTEAFF.

The V gene is TRBV19, the J gene TRBJ2-1, with a tentative D call TRBD2 (6 bases). Germline CDR1 and CDR2: LNHDA and SQIVND (reference sequence). The CDR3 sequence is 14 residues long. V was pared by 5 bases and J by 5 bases, with 13 bases between. CDR3 sequence: CASSAGTEDNEQFF. CDR3 sequence (DNA): TGTGCCAGTAGTGCGGGGACGGAAGACAATGAGCAGTTCTTC.

This sequence joins TRBV18 and TRBJ1-5, with D unresolved. The V end lost 6 bases, the J end lost 7 bases, and 19 bases lay between the germline ends. The germline V gene encodes CDR1 KGHSH and CDR2 LQKENI. The CDR3 sequence is 15 residues long. CDR3 DNA: TGTGCCAGCTCTCCAACCGGACGCGCCGGCCAGCCCCAGCATTTT. Translating it yields CASSPTGRAGQPQHF.

The chain combines TRBV3-1 with TRBJ2-7, with D unclear. This CDR3 contains 14 residues. Germline values: CDR1 LGHDT, CDR2 YNNKEL (reference sequence). V gave up 4 bases and J gave up 0 bases, with 10 bases separating them. In DNA, the CDR3 is TGTGCCAGCAGCCCGCTGGTCAGCTCCTACGAGCAGTACTTC. Translated, it gives CASSPLVSSYEQYF.

The rearrangement joins TRBV6-2 or TRBV6-3 to TRBJ2-1; 9 nucleotides line up with TRBD2. The V and J ends lost 7 bases and 5 bases, in that order; junction bases with no gene match: 9. Germline V gene lookup returns CDR1 MNHEY and CDR2 SVGEGT. The CDR3 has 15 amino acids. Here the CDR3 DNA reads TGTGCCAGCAAGGTAGCGGGAGTCCGGGACAATGAGCAGTTCTTC. It is translated as CASKVAGVRDNEQFF.

This clonotype was counted once. The V and J genes are TRBV7-9 and TRBJ1-4; TRBD1 might be the D (5 bases). The V and J ends lost 1 base and 10 bases respectively, with 13 bases between them. The CDR3 consists of 14 residues. Germline V lookup: CDR1 SEHNR, CDR2 FQNEAQ (reference sequence). Here the CDR3 reads CASSLDDPGRKLFF. CDR3 sequence (DNA): TGTGCCAGCAGCTTAGATGACCCAGGGAGAAAACTGTTTTTT.

V is TRBV18 and J is TRBJ2-1; D is perhaps TRBD2 (5 bases). The length of the CDR3 is 12 residues. V lost 0 bases and J lost 15, with 12 bases in between. Germline V gene sequence: CDR1 KGHSH, CDR2 LQKENI. The CDR3 region has the DNA TGTGCCAGCTCACCACCTGACTTAGCGTCGTTCTTC. Translation gives CASSPPDLASFF.

V gene TRBV7-9 combines with J gene TRBJ2-3; TRBD2 might be the D (5 bases). This CDR3 is 14 amino acids long. Germline CDR1 is SEHNR and CDR2 is FQNEAQ (reference sequence). The ends were cut back, 5 bases at V and 6 bases at J, with 15 bases in the middle. The CDR3 loop is CASSRSETQDTQYF. The CDR3 DNA is TGTGCCAGCAGCCGTAGCGAAACTCAGGATACGCAGTATTTT.

The chain is built from TRBV4-2 and TRBJ2-5, with 12 bases lining up with TRBD2. CDR1 is LGHNA, CDR2 YNFKEQ, per germline. V was clipped by 0 bases and J by 2 bases; unmatched bases: 7. This CDR3 has 18 residues. CDR3 DNA: TGTGCCAGCAGCCAAGATAAGGGGACTAGCGGGCGACAAGAGACCCAGTACTTC. It translates to CASSQDKGTSGRQETQYF.